This T cell receptor beta chain originates from a study of T cell repertoires in cytomegalovirus infection. Study background: An indication of both CMV infection and matching HLA type came from public TCR beta signatures. Findings of the study overall: Individuals carrying CMV plus the relevant HLA were identified by cumulative frequency of public TCR beta families. HLA-C-restricted CMV-specific TCR beta clonotypes prevailed in the ex vivo response.

On this clonotype: Its antigen remains unidentified.

Each CDR3 protein gets one entry after TCRdb re-called the reads with MiXCR. The sample has some 600,000 distinct CDR3 sequences; approximately 24% are singletons. V dropped 6 bases and J dropped 7 bases, with 24 bases sitting between them. CDR1 is SGHTA, CDR2 FQGNSA, per germline. This CDR3 comprises 16 residues. The chain combines TRBV7-2 with TRBJ1-1, with D possibly matching TRBD1 (6 bases). What was sequenced was CD8+ T cells from PBMCs. The sequence came from a human donor in good health (CMV status not recorded). Some clones in this sample may be carry-over from other donors' samples. The CDR3 here is CASRGQKYLGQSEAFF. CDR3 sequence (DNA): TGTGCCAGCAGAGGACAGAAGTACTTGGGACAAAGTGAAGCTTTCTTT.